This T cell receptor beta chain was sequenced in a study of OX40 agonist ivuxolimab in advanced cancers. In the study overall: Partial responses were achieved by three patients: one hepatocellular carcinoma, two cutaneous melanoma.

Generated by immunoSEQ multiplex PCR, the TCRdb table keeps only in-frame clones and is missing some. The repertoire holds about 100,000 clones, roughly 90% seen once, with about 0.15% in the top ten. Exclusion of a patient followed from autoimmune disease history or systemic immunosuppression. CDR1 GTSNPN and CDR2 SVGIG come from the germline V gene (reference sequence). V shed 5 bases, J shed 3 bases, and the junction held 4 bases outside the gene matches. This CDR3 comprises 13 residues. The chain couples TRBV30 to TRBJ1-1; 9 bases map to TRBD1. The TCR comes from an adult with an advanced solid tumor such as melanoma, head and neck, liver or kidney cancer. This specimen was CD4+ or CD8+ T cells sorted from blood, taken in a trial of the OX40 agonist ivuxolimab. CDR3 coding DNA: TGTGCCTGGGGAGGACAGGGGTACACTGAAGCTTTCTTT. It is translated as CAWGGQGYTEAFF. Complete variable domain (other parts from reference TRBV30 and TRBJ1-1): SQTIHQWPATLVQPVGSPLSLECTVEGTSNPNLYWYRQAAGRGLQLLFYSVGIGQISSEVPQNLSASRPQDRQFILSSKKLLLSDSGFYLCAWGGQGYTEAFFGQGTRLTVV.